The 25 T cell receptor beta chains below come from one sample, sequenced in a study of T cells in Graves' hyperthyroidism and ophthalmopathy. TCR beta CDR3 regions were amplified from RNA. With the HTBI primer set, the TCR CDR3 went through a first round of RT-PCR. TCRdb fed the multiplex PCR reads into MiXCR, producing one record per CDR3 protein. Among approximately 380,000 distinct CDR3 sequences, about an eighth were seen once, and the ten largest hold 28%. The specimen sequenced was blood. The receptors were sampled from a man aged 50-59 years with Graves' ophthalmopathy.

This clonotype occurred many times. The chain uses TRBV24-1 and TRBJ2-3; D unresolved. The germline V gene has CDR1 KGHDR and CDR2 SFDVKD. The CDR3 runs to 16 residues. V lost 4 bases and J lost 1, with 14 bases in between. In DNA form, the CDR3 reads TGTGCCACCAGTGACCCGAAATATGGAGGCACAGATACGCAGTATTTT. Encoded protein: CATSDPKYGGTDTQYF.

Turning to this clonotype: One junction end does not reproduce the germline sequence, and a read error may be involved. The genes are TRBV20-1 and TRBJ2-3; tentatively, D is TRBD1 or TRBD2 (5 bases each). Germline V gives CDR1 DFQATT, CDR2 SNEGSKA (reference sequence). The CDR3 sequence is 16 residues long. CDR3 coding DNA: TGCAGTGCTAGAGATATGGGGGAGAGGGGCACATATACGCAGTATTTT. This codes for CSARDMGERGTYTQYF.

The CDR3 sequence is CAISEIGDGEQYF. DNA for the CDR3: TGTGCCATCAGTGAAATAGGGGACGGCGAGCAGTACTTC. This chain connects TRBV10-3 to TRBJ2-7; TRBD1 or TRBD2 may be the D gene (5 bases each). This CDR3 has 13 amino acids. Germline CDR1 is ENHRY and CDR2 is SYGVKD. Trimming left V 3 bases short and J 6 bases short, with 12 bases between.

This clonotype showed up just once. The rearrangement joins TRBV29-1 to TRBJ1-1, with D possibly being TRBD1 (5 bases). The ends were cut back, 6 bases at V and 11 bases at J, with 16 bases in the middle. The CDR3 contains 11 residues. Germline assignment: CDR1 SQVTM and CDR2 ANQGSEA. The chain's CDR3 is CSVAPGRDAFF. CDR3 nucleotides: TGCAGCGTCGCCCCGGGCAGGGACGCTTTCTTT.

Concerning this clonotype itself: A read error is possible here, since a much larger clone lies one base away. The chain employs TRBV20-1 and TRBJ2-3, with 10 nucleotides matching TRBD2. The CDR3 has 16 residues. J was trimmed by 2 bases and V by 1 base; bases with no gene match: 6. Germline V gene lookup returns CDR1 DFQATT and CDR2 SNEGSKA (reference sequence). Here the CDR3 reads CSARVSSGSFTDTQYF. DNA for the CDR3: TGCAGTGCTAGAGTATCTAGCGGGAGCTTCACAGATACGCAGTATTTT.

This chain connects TRBV11-1 to TRBJ2-7; D not certain. Germline-derived CDR1 and CDR2 are SGHAT and FQDESV (reference sequence). V gave up 5 bases and J gave up 3 bases, with 20 bases separating them. The CDR3 consists of 16 residues. The CDR3 is CASSTRRAGRDYEQYF. CDR3 coding DNA: TGTGCCAGCAGCACCCGTAGGGCAGGCCGTGACTACGAGCAGTACTTC.

V and J are TRBV7-8 and TRBJ2-4, with 7 bases that match TRBD1. This CDR3 region has 16 residues. Losses at the gene ends were 2 bases for V and 9 bases for J; bases not matched to a gene: 13. The germline V gene encodes CDR1 SGHVS and CDR2 FQNEAQ. Written as DNA, the CDR3 is TGTGCCAGCAGCTTATTTGAGGGCAGGGGGTTTGTCATTCAGTACTTC. Translation gives CASSLFEGRGFVIQYF.

J is TRBJ2-7 and V is TRBV2, with D tentatively TRBD1 (6 bases). With 6 bases removed from V and 4 bases from J, the gap between germline ends came to 19 bases. The CDR3 has 15 amino acids. CDR1 is SNHLY, CDR2 FYNNEI, per germline. The DNA of the CDR3 is TGTGCCAGCAGCGATACAGGGATCGGTACGTACGAGCAGTACTTC. It codes for CASSDTGIGTYEQYF.

In its sample, this clonotype was seen a few times. V gene TRBV4-1 combines with J gene TRBJ2-5; D remains unclear. The CDR3 length is 13 residues. V was trimmed by 1 base and J by 4 bases, leaving 7 bases between them. Germline V gene data show CDR1 as MGHRA and CDR2 as YSYEKL. CDR3 loop: CASSQGRIETQYF. The CDR3 coding sequence is TGCGCCAGCAGCCAAGGCCGGATAGAGACCCAGTACTTC.

At least ten counts were recorded for this clonotype. CDR3 region: CASSETSGSAEQYF. The CDR3 DNA reads as TGTGCCAGCAGCGAAACTAGCGGGAGCGCCGAGCAGTACTTC. This chain joins TRBV7-9 and TRBJ2-7, with 11 nucleotides matching TRBD2. Per germline, CDR1 SEHNR and CDR2 FQNEAQ (reference sequence). Trimming removed 5 bases from V and 6 bases from J; junction bases left unmatched: 6. This CDR3 spans 14 amino acids.

There are many counts of this clonotype. The rearrangement links TRBV5-1 to TRBJ2-4; either TRBD1 or TRBD2 may fit D (5 bases each). The V gene lost 2 bases and the J gene lost 5 bases, with 11 bases spanning the gap. The CDR3 runs 14 residues. Germline CDR1 SGHRS, CDR2 YFSETQ. Written as DNA, the CDR3 is TGCGCCAGCAGCTTAGGGACGGCGGAAAACATTCAGTACTTC. It yields the protein CASSLGTAENIQYF.

The V gene is TRBV7-9, the J gene TRBJ2-7; the match to TRBD2 covers 7 bases. The germline gives CDR1 SEHNR, CDR2 FQNEAQ (reference sequence). This CDR3 has 19 residues. V trimming: 5 bases; J trimming: 2 bases; junction bases outside the gene matches: 21. Here the CDR3 DNA reads TGTGCCAGCAGCCAGTTCCCATCGGCTCCCACGGGAGGCCCCTACGAGCAGTACTTC. Residues: CASSQFPSAPTGGPYEQYF.

This clonotype was observed a few times. The V gene is TRBV4-2, the J gene TRBJ1-1; a possible D gene is TRBD1 (5 bases). Looked up from germline, CDR1 is LGHNA and CDR2 is YNFKEQ. The CDR3 has 15 residues. V gave up 0 bases and J gave up 1 base, with 9 bases separating them. The CDR3 DNA sequence: TGTGCCAGCAGCCAAGATCTCACAGGGAACACTGAAGCTTTCTTT. Translated, it gives CASSQDLTGNTEAFF.

This clonotype has a count of ten or more. This chain connects TRBV27 to TRBJ2-1; TRBD1 agrees at 9 bases. CDR3 length equals 16 residues. Losses at the gene ends were 3 bases for V and 6 bases for J; bases not matched to a gene: 9. Germline V gives CDR1 MNHEY, CDR2 SMNVEV (reference sequence). The CDR3 reads CASSLVGQGTFNEQFF. CDR3 nucleotides: TGTGCCAGCAGTTTGGTGGGACAGGGTACTTTCAATGAGCAGTTCTTC.

The gene calls are TRBV7-9 and TRBJ2-5; no definite D call. Trimming took 4 bases from V and 2 from J, leaving 17 bases between them. Looked up from germline, CDR1 is SEHNR and CDR2 is FQNEAQ (reference sequence). CDR3 length: 16 residues. As DNA, the CDR3 is TGTGCCAGCAGCTCAAATGTCCTAGGAGCACAAGAGACCCAGTACTTC. Translating it yields CASSSNVLGAQETQYF.

This clonotype appeared many times. The genes are TRBV3-1 and TRBJ2-1; 11 positions agree with TRBD2. CDR1 is LGHDT, CDR2 YNNKEL, per germline (reference sequence). The junction had 6 bases not matched to a gene; V was cut back by 1 base and J by 10 bases. The CDR3 runs to 15 residues. The CDR3 region is CASSQGLAGRGEQFF. The CDR3 DNA sequence: TGTGCCAGCAGCCAAGGACTAGCGGGGAGGGGAGAGCAGTTCTTC.

This clonotype was observed a handful of times. This sequence joins TRBV27 and TRBJ2-7, with 7 bases lining up with TRBD1. CDR1 and CDR2 (germline): MNHEY, SMNVEV (reference sequence). The V and J ends lost 2 bases and 2 bases, in that order; junction bases with no gene match: 6. This CDR3 contains 15 residues. CDR3: CASSLETGHPYEQYF. The CDR3 bases are TGTGCCAGCAGTTTAGAGACAGGGCACCCCTACGAGCAGTACTTC.

This clonotype was seen a few times. V is TRBV5-4 and J is TRBJ2-5; 7 nucleotides match TRBD1. The CDR3 contains 16 residues. Per the germline V gene, CDR1 is SGHNT and CDR2 is YYREEE (reference sequence). J lost 5 bases, V lost 4 bases, and 14 bases had no gene match. The CDR3 is CASSEPGQPLKETQYF. As DNA, the CDR3 is TGTGCCAGCAGCGAACCGGGACAGCCCCTGAAGGAGACCCAGTACTTC.

The chain links TRBV3-1 to TRBJ2-1, with TRBD2 matching 12 bases. Trimming at V came to 4 bases and at J to 6 bases, leaving 4 bases not matched to a gene. The CDR3 runs 15 residues. CDR1 LGHDT and CDR2 YNNKEL come from the germline V gene (reference sequence). The CDR3 nucleotides are TGTGCCAGCAGCCTTCTGGGACTAGCGGGCAATGAGCAGTTCTTC. It codes for CASSLLGLAGNEQFF.

This clonotype was detected many times. The DNA for the CDR3 is TGTGCCAGCAGCTTAGGGCAGGGAGCAGATACGCAGTATTTT. Protein: CASSLGQGADTQYF. The chain uses TRBV7-9 and TRBJ2-3; possibly TRBD1 or TRBD2 for D (5 bases each). The V gene's germline CDR1 is SEHNR and CDR2 FQNEAQ (reference sequence). This CDR3 region has 14 residues. Trimming stripped 1 base from V and 4 bases from J, with 9 bases between.

Concerning this clonotype: This clone may be a read error of a much larger clone one base away. The rearrangement uses TRBV7-9 and TRBJ1-2; D remains unclear. Germline CDR1 and CDR2: SEHNR and FQNEAQ (reference sequence). The CDR3 spans 14 residues. In nucleotides, the CDR3 is TGTGCCGGCAGGATCGGGCCCTCAAACTATGGCTACACCTTC. This codes for CAGRIGPSNYGYTF.

This clonotype was picked up a small number of times. The chain joins TRBV10-3 to TRBJ2-1, with 13 bases aligning to TRBD2. V gave up 10 bases and J gave up 10 bases; unmatched junction bases: 10. The length of the CDR3 is 14 residues. Germline V gene sequence: CDR1 ENHRY, CDR2 SYGVKD. The chain's CDR3 is CATRQGLAGREQFF. In nucleotides, the CDR3 is TGTGCCACCAGACAGGGACTAGCGGGACGGGAGCAGTTCTTC.

In this sample, this clonotype turned up many times. The chain combines TRBV2 with TRBJ1-2; D gene uncertain. Trimming shortened V by 6 bases and J by 7 bases, and 24 bases separated the two germline ends. This CDR3 spans 16 amino acids. Germline loops: CDR1 SNHLY, CDR2 FYNNEI. This CDR3 is CASRLGLTSPAGGYTF. For the CDR3, the DNA is TGTGCCAGCAGACTCGGGTTGACTTCACCCGCGGGTGGCTACACCTTC.

This clonotype was detected many times. The gene calls are TRBV20-1 and TRBJ2-7, with TRBD1 matching 9 bases. Germline V gene lookup returns CDR1 DFQATT and CDR2 SNEGSKA (reference sequence). The CDR3 covers 16 residues. Trimming cost V 2 bases and J 0 bases; bases outside gene matches: 8. The CDR3 loop reads CSARSQRGQGSYEQYF. The CDR3 DNA is TGCAGTGCTAGATCTCAAAGGGGACAGGGCTCCTACGAGCAGTACTTC.

The sample holds many counts of this clonotype. The rearrangement uses TRBV9 and TRBJ2-1; D is undetermined. Per germline, CDR1 SGDLS and CDR2 YYNGEE. The CDR3 contains 16 residues. Trimming cost V 0 bases and J 0 bases, with 10 bases left between them. This CDR3 reads CASSVVARSSYNEQFF. The CDR3 nucleotides are TGTGCCAGCAGCGTAGTCGCGCGGAGCTCCTACAATGAGCAGTTCTTC.